This TCR beta chain emerged from a study of blood T cell repertoires in COVID-19. Study details: The United States, Italy and Spain provided the acute and convalescent COVID-19 samples. The analysed material was cDNA or gDNA that came from T cells, B-cell-depleted T cells, or PBMCs.

As handled by the study authors: The authors estimated nucleated cell counts from reference gene primer amplification. TCRdb's table, derived via immunoSEQ multiplex PCR, lists solely in-frame clones and lacks some. The V and J calls and the clone size are those of that table, but D and trimming were determined from the DNA. This table holds some 130,000 clones, roughly 89% found once. The sequencing input was peripheral blood. The receptor's source is a man in his fifties or sixties with active or convalescent COVID-19.

The CDR3 coding sequence is TGTGCCAGCAGTTACGACCCGATCTCTTCCGGGGGTAAGCAGTACTTC. The encoded protein is CASSYDPISSGGKQYF. The chain couples TRBV7-2 to TRBJ2-7, with a weak D call TRBD2 (6 bases). This CDR3 is built from 16 residues. Germline values: CDR1 SGHTA, CDR2 FQGNSA. V was pared by 6 bases and J by 8 bases, with 26 bases between.